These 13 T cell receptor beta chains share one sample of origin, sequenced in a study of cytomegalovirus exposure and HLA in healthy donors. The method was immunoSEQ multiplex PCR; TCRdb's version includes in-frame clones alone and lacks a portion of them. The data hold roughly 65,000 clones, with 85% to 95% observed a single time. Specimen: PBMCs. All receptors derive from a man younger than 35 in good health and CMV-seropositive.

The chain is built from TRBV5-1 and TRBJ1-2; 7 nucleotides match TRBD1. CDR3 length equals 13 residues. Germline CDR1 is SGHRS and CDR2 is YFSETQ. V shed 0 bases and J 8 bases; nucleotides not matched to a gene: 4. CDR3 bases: TGCGCCAGCAGCTTGGAGGGGGCCGGGGGCTACACCTTC. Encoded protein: CASSLEGAGGYTF.

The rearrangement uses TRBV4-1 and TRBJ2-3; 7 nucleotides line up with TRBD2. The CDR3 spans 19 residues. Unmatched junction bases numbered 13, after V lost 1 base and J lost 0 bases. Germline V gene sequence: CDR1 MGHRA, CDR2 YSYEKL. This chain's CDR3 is CASSQADGRTRYSTDTQYF. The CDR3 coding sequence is TGCGCCAGCAGCCAAGCCGACGGGAGGACTCGCTATAGCACAGATACGCAGTATTTT.

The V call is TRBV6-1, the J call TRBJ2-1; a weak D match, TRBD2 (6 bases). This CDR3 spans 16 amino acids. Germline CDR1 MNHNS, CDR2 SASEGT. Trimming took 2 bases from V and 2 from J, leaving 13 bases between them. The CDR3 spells CASSERGTGPYNEQFF. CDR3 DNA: TGTGCCAGCAGTGAACGGGGGACGGGTCCCTACAATGAGCAGTTCTTC.

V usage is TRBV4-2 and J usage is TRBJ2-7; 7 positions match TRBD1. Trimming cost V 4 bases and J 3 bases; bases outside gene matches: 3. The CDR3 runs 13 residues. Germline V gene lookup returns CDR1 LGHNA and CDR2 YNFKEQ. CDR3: CASSPDRLYEQYF. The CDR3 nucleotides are TGTGCCAGCAGCCCGGACAGGCTCTACGAGCAGTACTTC.

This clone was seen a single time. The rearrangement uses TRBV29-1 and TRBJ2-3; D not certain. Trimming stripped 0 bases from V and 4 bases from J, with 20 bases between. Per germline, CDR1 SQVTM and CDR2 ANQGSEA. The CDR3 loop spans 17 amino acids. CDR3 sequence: CSVEDRKVDPLPDTQYF. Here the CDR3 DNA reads TGCAGCGTTGAAGATCGCAAAGTAGATCCACTCCCAGATACGCAGTATTTT.

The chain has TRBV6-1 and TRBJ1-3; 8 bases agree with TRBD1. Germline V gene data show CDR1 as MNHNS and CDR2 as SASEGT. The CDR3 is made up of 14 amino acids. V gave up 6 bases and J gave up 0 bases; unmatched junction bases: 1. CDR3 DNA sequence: TGTGCCAGCAGAGACAGGGGCTCTGGAAACACCATATATTTT. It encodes CASRDRGSGNTIYF.

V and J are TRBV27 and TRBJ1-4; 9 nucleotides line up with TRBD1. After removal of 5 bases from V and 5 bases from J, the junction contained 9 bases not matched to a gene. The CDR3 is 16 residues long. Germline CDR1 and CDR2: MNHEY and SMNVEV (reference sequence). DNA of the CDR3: TGTGCCAGCAGTCCCGGGACAGGGAAGCGGAATGAAAAACTGTTTTTT. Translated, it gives CASSPGTGKRNEKLFF.

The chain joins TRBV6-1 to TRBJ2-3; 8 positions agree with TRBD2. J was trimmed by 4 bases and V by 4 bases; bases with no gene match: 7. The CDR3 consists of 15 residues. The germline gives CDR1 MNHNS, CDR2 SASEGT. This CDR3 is CASSGSGSRADTQYF. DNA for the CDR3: TGTGCCAGCAGTGGAAGCGGGAGTAGGGCAGATACGCAGTATTTT.

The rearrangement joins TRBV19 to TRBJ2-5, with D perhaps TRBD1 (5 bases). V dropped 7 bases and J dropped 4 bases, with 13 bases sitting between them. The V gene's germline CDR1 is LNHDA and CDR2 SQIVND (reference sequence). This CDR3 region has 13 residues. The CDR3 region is CASNQGKRETQYF. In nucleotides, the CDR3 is TGTGCCAGTAATCAGGGTAAAAGAGAGACCCAGTACTTC.

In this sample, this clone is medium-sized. CDR3: CEGGTGGFTEAFF. The CDR3, as DNA: TGTGAAGGGGGAACTGGGGGCTTCACTGAAGCTTTCTTT. The chain carries TRBV19 and TRBJ1-1; tentative D call: TRBD1 (6 bases). CDR1 and CDR2 from the germline V gene are LNHDA and SQIVND (reference sequence). This CDR3 comprises 13 residues.

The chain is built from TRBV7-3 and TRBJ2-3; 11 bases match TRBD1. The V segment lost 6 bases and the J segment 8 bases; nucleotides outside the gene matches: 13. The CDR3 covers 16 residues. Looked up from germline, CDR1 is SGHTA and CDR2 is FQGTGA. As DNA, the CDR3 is TGTGCCAGCAGTTTACTACCTGGGGACAGGGGGTCTACGCAGTATTTT. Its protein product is CASSLLPGDRGSTQYF.

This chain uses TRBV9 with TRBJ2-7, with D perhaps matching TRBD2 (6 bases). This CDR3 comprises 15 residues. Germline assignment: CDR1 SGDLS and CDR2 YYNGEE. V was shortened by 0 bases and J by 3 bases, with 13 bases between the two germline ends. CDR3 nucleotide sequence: TGTGCCAGCAGCGTAGAGGCTAGCGAGGTCTACGAGCAGTACTTC. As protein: CASSVEASEVYEQYF. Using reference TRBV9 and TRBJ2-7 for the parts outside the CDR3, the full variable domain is DSGVTQTPKHLITATGQRVTLRCSPRSGDLSVYWYQQSLDQGLQFLIQYYNGEERAKGNILERFSAQQFPDLHSELNLSSLELGDSALYFCASSVEASEVYEQYFGPGTRLTVT.

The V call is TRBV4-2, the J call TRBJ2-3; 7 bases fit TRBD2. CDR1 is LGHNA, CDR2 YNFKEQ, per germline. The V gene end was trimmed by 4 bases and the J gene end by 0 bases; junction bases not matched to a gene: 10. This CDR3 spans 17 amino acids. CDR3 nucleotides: TGTGCCAGCAGCCTCCCCCTAGCGGAGGGTAGCACAGATACGCAGTATTTT. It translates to CASSLPLAEGSTDTQYF.